The 12 T cell receptor beta chains listed next were all sequenced from one sample in a study of long-term antiretroviral therapy in people with HIV. Survey-level resolution applied to immunoSEQ assay v3.0. Measured with immunoSEQ multiplex PCR; TCRdb has only the in-frame clones, and not every one. This sample has some 35,000 clones, with approximately 80% found just once. This material consisted of unsorted PBMCs, taken 0.6 years after starting antiretroviral therapy. The receptors originated from a man between 18 and 29 years old with HIV.

DNA of the CDR3: TGTGCCAGCAGCTCCCGGGGCACTGGGGCCAACGTCCTGACTTTC. Protein: CASSSRGTGANVLTF. J is TRBJ2-6 and V is TRBV7-9; D tentatively fits TRBD1 or TRBD2 (5 bases each). CDR3 length: 15 amino acids. Germline lookup yields CDR1 SEHNR and CDR2 FQNEAQ (reference sequence). Trimming cost V 4 bases and J 2 bases, with 9 bases left between them. The full variable domain, with the rest looked up from reference TRBV7-9 and TRBJ2-6, is DTGVSQNPRHKITKRGQNVTFRCDPISEHNRLYWYRQTLGQGPEFLTYFQNEAQLEKSRLLSDRFSAERPKGSFSTLEIQRTEQGDSAMYLCASSSRGTGANVLTFGAGSRLTVL.

This rearrangement joins TRBV18 to TRBJ2-2, with 7 positions matching TRBD1. V shed 4 bases, J shed 1 base, and the junction held 6 bases outside the gene matches. This CDR3 is 16 amino acids long. Germline CDR1 KGHSH, CDR2 LQKENI. CDR3: CASSQTGTENTGELFF. In DNA, the CDR3 is TGTGCCAGCTCACAAACCGGGACAGAGAACACCGGGGAGCTGTTTTTT.

The chain combines TRBV5-1 with TRBJ2-3; D is uncertain. Germline CDR1 reads SGHRS; CDR2 reads YFSETQ. Trimming removed 1 base at V and 2 bases at J, with 8 bases between. This CDR3 region has 14 residues. CDR3 region: CASSLQVNTDTQYF. Written as DNA, the CDR3 is TGCGCCAGCAGCTTGCAGGTGAACACAGATACGCAGTATTTT.

The rearrangement joins TRBV19 to TRBJ1-5; D possibly corresponds to TRBD1 (5 bases). Trimming pared 1 base from V and 0 bases from J, leaving 10 bases between. The CDR3 spans 16 residues. Germline CDR1 and CDR2: LNHDA and SQIVND (reference sequence). CDR3 sequence: CASSIAEGYSNQPQHF. As DNA, the CDR3 is TGTGCCAGTAGTATAGCTGAGGGGTATAGCAATCAGCCCCAGCATTTT.

This chain links TRBV28 with TRBJ1-4; D ambiguous. CDR1 is MDHEN, CDR2 SYDVKM, per germline. V shed 3 bases and J shed 10 bases, with 6 bases lying between them. This CDR3 has 11 amino acids. CDR3 DNA: TGTGCCAGCAGTTTTCCGGGAAAACTGTTTTTT. This codes for CASSFPGKLFF.

This clone was seen only a few times. V gene TRBV19 combines with J gene TRBJ2-7; TRBD2 aligns across 9 bases. With V trimmed by 3 bases and J by 1 base, 4 bases remained unmatched. This CDR3 region has 15 residues. From germline, CDR1 is LNHDA and CDR2 SQIVND (reference sequence). CDR3 region: CASSILAGLSYEQYF. Written as DNA, the CDR3 is TGTGCCAGTAGTATTCTAGCGGGATTGTCCTACGAGCAGTACTTC.

The chain combines TRBV10-3 with TRBJ2-5; 7 bases agree with TRBD2. The trim removed 10 bases at V and 2 bases at J, leaving 4 bases unmatched. The germline gives CDR1 ENHRY, CDR2 SYGVKD. This CDR3 is built from 12 residues. In nucleotides, the CDR3 is TGTGCCACCGGGACTATACAAGAGACCCAGTACTTC. Its translation is CATGTIQETQYF.

The J gene is TRBJ1-1, the V gene TRBV2; D is perhaps TRBD1 (5 bases). V lost 6 bases, J lost 1 base, and 12 bases lay in between. Germline values: CDR1 SNHLY, CDR2 FYNNEI. The CDR3 runs to 14 residues. CDR3 in amino acids: CASSRNQGNTEAFF. DNA of the CDR3: TGTGCCAGCAGCCGAAACCAGGGGAACACTGAAGCTTTCTTT.

The V gene is TRBV7-2, the J gene TRBJ1-5, with TRBD1 as a possible D gene (5 bases). Germline V gene lookup returns CDR1 SGHTA and CDR2 FQGNSA. V was cut by 1 base and J by 1 base, with 11 bases left in between. There are 16 residues in the CDR3. The CDR3 sequence is CASSLDNSGSNQPQHF. DNA for the CDR3: TGTGCCAGCAGCTTAGATAACTCAGGGAGCAATCAGCCCCAGCATTTT.

The chain is built from TRBV11-2 and TRBJ1-1; unclear D gene. This CDR3 is 15 amino acids long. V lost 5 bases and J lost 1, with 14 bases in between. Germline CDR1 SGHAT, CDR2 FQNNGV. The chain's CDR3 is CASSLQRTANTEAFF. CDR3 coding DNA: TGTGCCAGCAGCCTCCAGAGAACAGCGAACACTGAAGCTTTCTTT.

The CDR3 DNA sequence: TGTGCCAGCAGTTTGGGGGGGAGGGCCTACGAGCAGTACTTC. Translated, it gives CASSLGGRAYEQYF. The gene calls are TRBV28 and TRBJ2-7; 7 positions match TRBD2. The CDR3 sequence is 14 residues long. Trimming removed 3 bases from V and 2 bases from J; junction bases left unmatched: 4. Germline-derived CDR1 and CDR2 are MDHEN and SYDVKM.

The J gene is TRBJ2-1, the V gene TRBV5-1; 7 bases align to TRBD2. Looked up from germline, CDR1 is SGHRS and CDR2 is YFSETQ. V gave up 0 bases and J gave up 6 bases; unmatched junction bases: 3. The CDR3 is made up of 14 amino acids. CDR3 nucleotides: TGCGCCAGCAGCTTGGAACTAGCGTCCAATGAGCAGTTCTTC. Translation gives CASSLELASNEQFF.